This TCR beta chain is from a study of beta chain features in type 1 diabetes. Since all of the isolated RNA was reverse transcribed, expressed TCRB transcripts were what got sequenced. TCRdb keeps only in-frame clones here, not all; method: immunoSEQ multiplex PCR. The sample includes approximately 380,000 clones, roughly 16% of them seen just once. Germline CDR1 reads SGHRS; CDR2 reads YFSETQ. Trimming removed 1 base from V and 4 bases from J, with 13 bases in between. There are 15 residues in the CDR3. This clonotype was obtained from a woman in her late teens or twenties in good health. The chain carries TRBV5-1 and TRBJ2-3; unclear D gene. The sample taken for sequencing was naive CD4+ T cells from blood. CDR3 in DNA: TGCGCCAGCAGCTTGTTGGTGGTAGACTCAGATACGCAGTATTTT. Translating it yields CASSLLVVDSDTQYF.